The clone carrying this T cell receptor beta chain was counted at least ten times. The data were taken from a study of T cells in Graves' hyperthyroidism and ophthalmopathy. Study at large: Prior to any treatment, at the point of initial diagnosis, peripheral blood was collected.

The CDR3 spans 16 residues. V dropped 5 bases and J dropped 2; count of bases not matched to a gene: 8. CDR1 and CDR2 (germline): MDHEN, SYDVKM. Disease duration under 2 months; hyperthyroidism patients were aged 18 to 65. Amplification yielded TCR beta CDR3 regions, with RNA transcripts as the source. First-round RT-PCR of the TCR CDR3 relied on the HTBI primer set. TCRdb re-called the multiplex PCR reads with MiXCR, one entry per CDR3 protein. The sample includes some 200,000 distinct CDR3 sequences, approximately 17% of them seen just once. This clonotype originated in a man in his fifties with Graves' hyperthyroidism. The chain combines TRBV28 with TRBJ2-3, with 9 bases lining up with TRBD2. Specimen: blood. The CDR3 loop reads CASSTSSGTHTDTQYF. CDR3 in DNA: TGTGCCAGCAGTACTTCTAGCGGGACCCACACAGATACGCAGTATTTT.